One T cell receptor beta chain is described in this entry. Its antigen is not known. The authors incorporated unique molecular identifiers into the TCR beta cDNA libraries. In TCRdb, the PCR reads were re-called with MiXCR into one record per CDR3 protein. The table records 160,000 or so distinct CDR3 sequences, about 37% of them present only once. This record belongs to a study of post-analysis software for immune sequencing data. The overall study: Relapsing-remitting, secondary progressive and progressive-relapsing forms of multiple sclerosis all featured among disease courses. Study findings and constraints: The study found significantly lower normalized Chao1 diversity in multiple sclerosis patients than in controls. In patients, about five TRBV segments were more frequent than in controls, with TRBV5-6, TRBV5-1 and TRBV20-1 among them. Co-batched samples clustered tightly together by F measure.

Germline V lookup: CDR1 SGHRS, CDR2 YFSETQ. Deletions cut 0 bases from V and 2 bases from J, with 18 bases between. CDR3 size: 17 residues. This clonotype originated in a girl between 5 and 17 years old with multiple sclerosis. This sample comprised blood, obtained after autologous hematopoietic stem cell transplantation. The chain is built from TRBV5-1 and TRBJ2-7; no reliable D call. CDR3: CASSLGLLKQQTYEQYF. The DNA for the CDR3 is TGCGCCAGCAGCTTGGGGTTGTTGAAGCAGCAGACCTACGAGCAGTACTTC.